This TCR beta chain emerged from a study of cytomegalovirus exposure and HLA in healthy donors. The PCR ran on 60 Vbeta and 13 Jbeta primers. Using immunoSEQ multiplex PCR, the repertoire was profiled, and TCRdb retains in-frame clones only, with some absent. The repertoire holds about 190,000 clones, with about 80% as singletons. V was pared by 3 bases and J by 5 bases, with 11 bases between. Germline V CDR1 and CDR2: MDHEN, SYDVKM. The CDR3 spans 14 residues. This chain connects TRBV28 to TRBJ2-1, with D maybe TRBD2 (5 bases). The sequence was collected from a woman aged 30 to 39 in good health and CMV-seropositive. Sequenced input: PBMCs. In nucleotides, the CDR3 is TGTGCCAGCAGTTTCGTGGGAGAGGACAATGAGCAGTTCTTC. This codes for CASSFVGEDNEQFF. Drawing the rest from reference TRBV28 and TRBJ2-1, the complete variable domain is DVKVTQSSRYLVKRTGEKVFLECVQDMDHENMFWYRQDPGLGLRLIYFSYDVKMKEKGDIPEGYSVSREKKERFSLILESASTNQTSMYLCASSFVGEDNEQFFGPGTRLTVL.